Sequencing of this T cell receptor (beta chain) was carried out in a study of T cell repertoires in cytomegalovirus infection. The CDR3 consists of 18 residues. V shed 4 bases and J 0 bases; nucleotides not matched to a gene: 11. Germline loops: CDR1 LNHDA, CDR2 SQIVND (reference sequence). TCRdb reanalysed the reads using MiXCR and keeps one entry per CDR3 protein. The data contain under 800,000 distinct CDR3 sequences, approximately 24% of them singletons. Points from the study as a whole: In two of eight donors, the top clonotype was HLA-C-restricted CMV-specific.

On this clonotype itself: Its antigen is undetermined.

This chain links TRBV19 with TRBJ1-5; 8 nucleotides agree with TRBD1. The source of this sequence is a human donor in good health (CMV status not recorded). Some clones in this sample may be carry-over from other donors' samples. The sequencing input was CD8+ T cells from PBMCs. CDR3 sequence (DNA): TGTGCCAGTAGTACCCTGGACAGGGTGGGAAGTAGCAATCAGCCCCAGCATTTT. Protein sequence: CASSTLDRVGSSNQPQHF.